These T cell receptor beta chains were read from a single sample in a study of shared clonotypes between healthy human individuals. Produced via immunoSEQ multiplex PCR; TCRdb's table is partial and in-frame only. The sample holds some 2 million clones, about 95% seen once. Sequenced material: naive CD8+ T cells sorted from blood. The receptors were gathered from a man younger than 35 in good health. The CDR3 runs from the conserved cysteine through the conserved F or W. D genes are given only for firm matches. A clone size is listed for some rows: how often the clone was seen (once, few, many), or a class if it is expanded.

>TRBV6-5|-|TRBJ1-5|-
CASSYSEGVRPQHF
TGTGCCAGCAGTTACTCGGAGGGGGTGAGGCCCCAGCATTTT
>TRBV6-5|-|TRBJ2-7|-
CASSWREGPARYEQYF
TGTGCCAGCAGTTGGCGCGAGGGCCCGGCAAGGTACGAGCAGTACTTC
>TRBV27|-|TRBJ1-1|-
CASSFTGGNTEAFF
TGTGCCAGCAGTTTTACGGGGGGGAACACTGAAGCTTTCTTT
>TRBV30|-|TRBJ2-3|-
CAWGAGVLASTDTQYF
TGTGCCTGGGGGGCTGGAGTGCTTGCTAGCACAGATACGCAGTATTTT
>TRBV28|-|TRBJ2-5|TRBD2
CASSFYASGGRETQYF
TGTGCCAGCAGTTTTTACGCTAGCGGGGGGAGAGAGACCCAGTACTTC
>TRBV4-1|-|TRBJ2-7|TRBD2
CASSHEGSGRPTYEQYF
TGCGCCAGCAGCCACGAGGGCAGCGGGAGGCCTACCTACGAGCAGTACTTC
>TRBV4-3|-|TRBJ2-7|-
CASSQELNLDEQYF
TGCGCCAGCAGCCAAGAACTGAATCTTGACGAGCAGTACTTC
>TRBV10-1|-|TRBJ2-7|TRBD2
CASSPGTSGDSYEQYF
TGCGCCAGCAGTCCCGGGACTAGCGGGGACTCCTACGAGCAGTACTTC
>TRBV11-2|-|TRBJ1-4|-
CASSMGGRGLFF
TGTGCCAGCAGCATGGGGGGAAGGGGACTGTTTTTT
>TRBV19|-|TRBJ1-1|TRBD1
CASLSGTENTEAFF
TGTGCCAGCTTGTCGGGGACAGAGAACACTGAAGCTTTCTTT
>TRBV10-1|once|TRBJ1-1|-
CASSDAGEGGEAFF
TGCGCCAGCAGTGATGCGGGTGAAGGGGGTGAGGCTTTCTTT
>TRBV7-9|-|TRBJ2-6|-
CASSPPTDQPGANVLTF
TGTGCCAGCAGCCCCCCAACGGATCAGCCCGGGGCCAACGTCCTGACTTTC
>TRBV13|-|TRBJ2-7|-
CASSFDGPSYEQYF
TGTGCCAGCTCCTTTGACGGACCCTCCTACGAGCAGTACTTC
>TRBV10-2|-|TRBJ2-1|-
CASSRRGGTNEQFF
TGCGCCAGCAGTCGGCGGGGCGGGACCAATGAGCAGTTCTTC
>TRBV27|-|TRBJ1-5|-
CASSPLGMVDQPQHF
TGTGCCAGCAGTCCCCTGGGGATGGTGGATCAGCCCCAGCATTTT
>TRBV11-2|-|TRBJ2-7|TRBD2
CASSSAGGRAYEQYF
TGTGCCAGCAGCTCCGCTGGCGGGAGGGCCTACGAGCAGTACTTC
>TRBV7-9|few|TRBJ2-1|-
CASSRPLTDEQFF
TGTGCCAGCAGCCGACCGCTTACGGATGAGCAGTTCTTC
>TRBV7-8|-|TRBJ2-2|TRBD2
CASGLGLAGAPHRELFF
TGTGCCAGCGGGCTGGGGCTAGCGGGAGCCCCTCACCGGGAGCTGTTTTTT
>TRBV30|-|TRBJ2-2|-
CAWSSSTGELFF
TGTGCCTGGAGCTCTTCAACCGGGGAGCTGTTTTTT
>TRBV7-9|-|TRBJ2-5|TRBD2
CASSLRLAGEETQYF
TGTGCCAGCAGCTTACGACTAGCGGGGGAAGAGACCCAGTACTTC
>TRBV27|-|TRBJ1-5|-
CASSFTGSNQPQHF
TGTGCCAGCAGTTTTACAGGGAGCAATCAGCCCCAGCATTTT
>TRBV5-3|-|TRBJ1-2|-
CARSLDGLMAYGYTF
TGTGCCAGAAGCTTGGATGGCCTAATGGCCTATGGCTACACCTTC